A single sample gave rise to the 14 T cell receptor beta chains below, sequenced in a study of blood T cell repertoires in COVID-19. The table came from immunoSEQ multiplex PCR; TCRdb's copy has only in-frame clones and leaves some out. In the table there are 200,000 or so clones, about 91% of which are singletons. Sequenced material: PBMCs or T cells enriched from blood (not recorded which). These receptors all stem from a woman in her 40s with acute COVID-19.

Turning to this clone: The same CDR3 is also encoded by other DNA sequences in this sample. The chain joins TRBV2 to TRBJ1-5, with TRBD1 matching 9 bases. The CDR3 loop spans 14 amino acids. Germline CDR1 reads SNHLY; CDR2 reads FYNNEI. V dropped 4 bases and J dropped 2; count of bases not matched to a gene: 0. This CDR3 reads CASSGQGGNQPQHF. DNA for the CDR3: TGTGCCAGCAGTGGACAGGGGGGCAATCAGCCCCAGCATTTT.

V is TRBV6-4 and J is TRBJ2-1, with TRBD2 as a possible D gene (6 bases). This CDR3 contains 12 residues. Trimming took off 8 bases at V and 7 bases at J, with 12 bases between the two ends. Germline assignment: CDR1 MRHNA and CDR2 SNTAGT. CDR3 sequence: CASGLKYNEQFF. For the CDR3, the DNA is TGTGCCAGCGGACTAAAATATAATGAGCAGTTCTTC.

DNA of the CDR3: TGTGCCAGCAGCTTAGGCCCCCCACAGGGTCGGTCCACAGATACGCAGTATTTT. Protein: CASSLGPPQGRSTDTQYF. The J gene is TRBJ2-3, the V gene TRBV7-6, with D tentatively TRBD1 (6 bases). The CDR3 consists of 18 residues. CDR1 and CDR2 from the germline V gene are SGHVS and FNYEAQ. The germline V and J ends were trimmed by 1 base and 2 bases, with 19 bases remaining between them.

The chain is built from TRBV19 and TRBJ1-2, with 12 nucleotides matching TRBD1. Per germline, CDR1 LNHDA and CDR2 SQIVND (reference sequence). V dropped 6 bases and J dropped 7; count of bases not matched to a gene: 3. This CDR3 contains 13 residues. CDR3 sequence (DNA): TGTGCCAGTAGCGGGACAGGGGGCTTTGGCTACACCTTC. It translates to CASSGTGGFGYTF.

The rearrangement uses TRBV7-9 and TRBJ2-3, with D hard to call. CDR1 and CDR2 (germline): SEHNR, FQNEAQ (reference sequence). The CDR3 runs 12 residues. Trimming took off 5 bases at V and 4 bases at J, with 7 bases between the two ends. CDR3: CASSEIADTQYF. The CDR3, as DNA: TGTGCCAGCAGCGAAATAGCAGATACGCAGTATTTT. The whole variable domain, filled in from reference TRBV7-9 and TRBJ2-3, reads DTGVSQNPRHKITKRGQNVTFRCDPISEHNRLYWYRQTLGQGPEFLTYFQNEAQLEKSRLLSDRFSAERPKGSFSTLEIQRTEQGDSAMYLCASSEIADTQYFGPGTRLTVL.

The CDR3 reads CASSSLERFYGYTF. CDR3 DNA: TGTGCCAGCAGTTCCCTTGAGAGGTTCTATGGCTACACCTTC. The rearrangement uses TRBV6-2 or TRBV6-3 and TRBJ1-2; no firm D call. Per the germline V gene, CDR1 is MNHEY and CDR2 is SVGEGT. V lost 4 bases, J lost 4 bases, and 13 bases lay in between. The CDR3 totals 14 residues.

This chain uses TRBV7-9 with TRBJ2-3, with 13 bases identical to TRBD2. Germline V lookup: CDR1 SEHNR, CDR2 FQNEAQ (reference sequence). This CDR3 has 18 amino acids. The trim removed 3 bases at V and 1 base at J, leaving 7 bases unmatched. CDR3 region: CASSFGTSGIKRTDTQYF. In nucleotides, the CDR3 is TGTGCCAGCAGCTTCGGGACTAGCGGGATAAAACGCACAGATACGCAGTATTTT.

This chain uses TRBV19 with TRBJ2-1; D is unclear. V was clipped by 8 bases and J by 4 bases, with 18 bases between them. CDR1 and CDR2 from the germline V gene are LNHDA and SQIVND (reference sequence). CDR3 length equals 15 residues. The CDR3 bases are TGTGCCAGTCGAAATCTCCTCCTAGATTACAATGAGCAGTTCTTC. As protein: CASRNLLLDYNEQFF.

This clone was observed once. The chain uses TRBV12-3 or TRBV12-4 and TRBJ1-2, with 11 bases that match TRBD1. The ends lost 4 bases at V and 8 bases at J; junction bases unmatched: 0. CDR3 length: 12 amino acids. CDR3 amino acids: CASSWTGGGYTF. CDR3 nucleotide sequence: TGTGCCAGCAGTTGGACAGGGGGCGGCTACACCTTC.

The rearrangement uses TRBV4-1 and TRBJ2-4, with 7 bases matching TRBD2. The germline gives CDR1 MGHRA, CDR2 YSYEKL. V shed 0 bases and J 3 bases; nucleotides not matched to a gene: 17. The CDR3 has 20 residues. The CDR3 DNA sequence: TGCGCCAGCAGCCAAGAGGAGCGAATAGCGGGCCCAGGTCGCAAAAACATTCAGTACTTC. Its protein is CASSQEERIAGPGRKNIQYF.

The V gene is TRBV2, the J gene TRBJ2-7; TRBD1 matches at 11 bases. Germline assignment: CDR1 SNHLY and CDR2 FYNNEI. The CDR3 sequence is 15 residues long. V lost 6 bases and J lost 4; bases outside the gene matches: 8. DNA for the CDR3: TGTGCCAGCAGCGCCCGGACAGGGGGCCCGTACGAGCAGTACTTC. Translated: CASSARTGGPYEQYF.

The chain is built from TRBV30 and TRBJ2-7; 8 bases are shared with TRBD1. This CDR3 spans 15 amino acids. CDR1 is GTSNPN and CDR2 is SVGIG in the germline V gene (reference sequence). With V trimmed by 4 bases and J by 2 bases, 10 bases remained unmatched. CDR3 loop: CAWTYQGALTYEQYF. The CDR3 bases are TGTGCCTGGACCTATCAGGGGGCGCTGACCTACGAGCAGTACTTC.

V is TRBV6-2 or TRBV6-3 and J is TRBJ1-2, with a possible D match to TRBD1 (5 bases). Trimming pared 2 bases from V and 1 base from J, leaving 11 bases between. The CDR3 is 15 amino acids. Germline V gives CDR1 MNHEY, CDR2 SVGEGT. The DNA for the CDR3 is TGTGCCAGCAGTTACGGCAGGGTTAATAACTATGGCTACACCTTC. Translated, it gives CASSYGRVNNYGYTF.

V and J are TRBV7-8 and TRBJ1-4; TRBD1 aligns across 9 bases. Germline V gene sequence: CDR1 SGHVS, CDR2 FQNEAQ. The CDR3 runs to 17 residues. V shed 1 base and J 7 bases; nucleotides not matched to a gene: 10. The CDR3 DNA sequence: TGTGCCAGCAGCTTAGATGACAGGGGGTTTAGTTCTGAAAAACTGTTTTTT. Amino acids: CASSLDDRGFSSEKLFF.